This T cell receptor beta chain comes out of a study of T cells after posttransplantation cyclophosphamide. Whole-study findings and limits: Skin or GI-infiltrating T cells shared few TRB sequences with blood.

This related bone marrow graft donor gave peripheral blood on the day of marrow donation. About this clone: Its cognate antigen is unknown.

With 2 bases clipped from V and 6 bases from J, the junction kept 5 bases outside the gene matches. Per germline, CDR1 MDHEN and CDR2 SYDVKM. The CDR3 runs 14 residues. Method: immunoSEQ multiplex PCR; TCRdb's copy keeps in-frame clones and lacks some. The sample yields approximately 45,000 clones, 92% seen once. J is TRBJ2-5 and V is TRBV28; 8 nucleotides align to TRBD2. The sequence derives from a woman aged 50 to 60 in good health and a related stem cell transplant donor. The sequencing input was PBMCs. CDR3 sequence (DNA): TGTGCCAGCAGTTTAGCGGGAGGTGATAAGACCCAGTACTTC. Amino acids: CASSLAGGDKTQYF.